This T cell receptor (beta chain) derives from a study of CD8+CD57+ T cells in acquired aplastic anemia. Genomic DNA served as template for TCR beta VDJ and CDR3 profiling. TCRdb reprocessed the reads via MiXCR and lists one record per CDR3 protein. The sample shows approximately 200,000 distinct CDR3 sequences, 54% of them seen only once. The CDR3 is 12 amino acids. V lost 11 bases to trimming and J lost 6 bases; unmatched junction nucleotides: 8. In germline, CDR1 is KGHDR, CDR2 SFDVKD. The V call is TRBV24-1, the J call TRBJ1-2, with 7 bases aligning to TRBD1. Sequencing was performed on sorted CD4+, CD8+, or CD8+CD57+ T cells (not recorded which) from PBMCs. The sequence came from a human donor in good health, serving as a control. CDR3 in amino acids: CAIDRVFDGYTF. The DNA for the CDR3 is TGTGCCATAGACAGGGTTTTTGATGGCTACACCTTC.